A selection of T cell receptor beta chains follows, all from one sample in a study of T cells in Graves' hyperthyroidism and ophthalmopathy. TCRdb reprocessed the multiplex PCR reads with MiXCR, giving one entry per CDR3 protein. In the table there are some 510,000 distinct CDR3 sequences, roughly 20% of which are singletons. The sample was blood. These receptors all stem from a man aged 18 to 29 with Graves' hyperthyroidism. CDR3s include the opening cysteine and the closing phenylalanine or tryptophan. D genes are given only for firm matches. The size field is filled for only some rows; it gives once, few, many or a size class.

j_call | v_call | clone_size | d_call | cdr3_aa | cdr3_nt
TRBJ1-1 | TRBV12-3/TRBV12-4 | NA | NA | CASLLGVVTEAFF | TGTGCCAGCCTCCTGGGGGTGGTCACTGAAGCTTTCTTT
TRBJ1-1 | TRBV3-1 | NA | NA | CASSQGMGEAFF | TGTGCCAGCAGCCAAGGAATGGGTGAAGCTTTCTTT
TRBJ1-6 | TRBV12-3/TRBV12-4 | many | NA | CASSLGRVSPLHF | TGTGCCAGCAGTTTAGGTCGGGTCTCACCCCTCCACTTT
TRBJ1-1 | TRBV20-1 | many | TRBD1 | CSASRDSMNTEAFF | TGCAGTGCTAGCAGGGACAGTATGAACACTGAAGCTTTCTTT
TRBJ1-5 | TRBV24-1 | NA | TRBD1 | CATSDSQGDQPQHF | TGTGCCACCAGTGATTCACAGGGGGATCAGCCCCAGCATTTT
TRBJ2-7 | TRBV7-9 | NA | TRBD2 | CASSASGGALYEQYF | TGTGCCAGCAGCGCCTCGGGGGGGGCGCTCTACGAGCAGTACTTC
TRBJ1-1 | TRBV6-1 | many | NA | CASVPFPGDNTEAFF | TGTGCCAGCGTCCCATTTCCAGGGGACAACACTGAAGCTTTCTTT
TRBJ1-3 | TRBV7-2 | many | NA | CASSLAQASSGNTIYF | TGTGCCAGCAGCTTAGCGCAGGCAAGCTCTGGAAACACCATATATTTT
TRBJ2-2 | TRBV6-2/TRBV6-3 | many | NA | CASSNLGGTGELFF | TGTGCCAGCAGTAACCTGGGGGGCACCGGGGAGCTGTTTTTT
TRBJ1-3 | TRBV15 | few | TRBD1 | CATRRTGSGNTIYF | TGTGCCACCAGGAGGACAGGGTCTGGAAACACCATATATTTT
TRBJ1-2 | TRBV28 | many | NA | CASSFSGDGYTF | TGTGCCAGCAGTTTTTCGGGGGATGGCTACACCTTC